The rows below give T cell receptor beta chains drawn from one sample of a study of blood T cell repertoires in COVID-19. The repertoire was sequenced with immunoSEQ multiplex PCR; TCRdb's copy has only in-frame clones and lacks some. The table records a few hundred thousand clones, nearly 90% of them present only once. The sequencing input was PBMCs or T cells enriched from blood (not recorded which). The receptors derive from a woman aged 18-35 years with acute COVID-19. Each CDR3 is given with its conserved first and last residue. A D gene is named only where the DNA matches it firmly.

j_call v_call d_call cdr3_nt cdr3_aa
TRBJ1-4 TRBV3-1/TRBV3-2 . TGTGCCAGCAGCCCTCCGACTGTTTGGTCGTCTAATGAAAAACTGTTTTTT CASSPPTVWSSNEKLFF
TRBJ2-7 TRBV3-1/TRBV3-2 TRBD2 TGTGCCAGCAGCCCCGGGGCTAGCGGAATCCCCTACGAGCAGTACTTC CASSPGASGIPYEQYF
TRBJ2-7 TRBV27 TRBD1 TGTGCCAGCAGTTGGACAGGGGGATCCTACGAGCAGTACTTC CASSWTGGSYEQYF
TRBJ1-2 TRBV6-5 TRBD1 TGTGCCAGCAGTAGGACAGGGGGCGACTATGGCTACACCTTC CASSRTGGDYGYTF
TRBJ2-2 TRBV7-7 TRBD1 TGTGCTAGCAGCCCTGGGACAGGGGAAACCGGGGAGCTGTTTTTT CASSPGTGETGELFF
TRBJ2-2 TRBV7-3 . TGTGCCAGCAGTGGACGGGAGAACACCGGGGAGCTGTTTTTT CASSGRENTGELFF
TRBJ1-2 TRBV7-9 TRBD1 TGTGCCAGCAGCTTGGACAGGGGGCTCGGCTACACCTTC CASSLDRGLGYTF
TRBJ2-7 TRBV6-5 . TGTGCCAGCACCCCGTCAGGGGAAGGCGCCTACGAGCAGTACTTC CASTPSGEGAYEQYF
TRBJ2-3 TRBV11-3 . TGTGCCAGCAGCTTTGGGGCCCGGGGCACAGATACGCAGTATTTT CASSFGARGTDTQYF
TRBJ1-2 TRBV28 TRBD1 TGTGCCAGCAGTTTAGCCCCCGGGACAGGGGGATATGGCTACACCTTC CASSLAPGTGGYGYTF
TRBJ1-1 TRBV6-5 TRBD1 TGTGCCAGCACCACGGGACAGACTAACACTGAAGCTTTCTTT CASTTGQTNTEAFF
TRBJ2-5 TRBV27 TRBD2 TGTGCCAGCAGTTTTCTAGCGGGAGTAGAGACCCAGTACTTC CASSFLAGVETQYF
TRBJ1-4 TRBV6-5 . TGTGCCAGCAGCCCCACAGTGCATGATGAAAAACTGTTTTTT CASSPTVHDEKLFF
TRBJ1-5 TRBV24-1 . TGTGCCACCAGTGAGACGGGATATCAGCCCCAGCATTTT CATSETGYQPQHF
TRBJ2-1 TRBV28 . TGTGCCAGCAGTTTGGAGGCGGTCTCCTACAATGAGCAGTTCTTC CASSLEAVSYNEQFF
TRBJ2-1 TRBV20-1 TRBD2 TGCAGTGCTAGTCGGCTAGCGGGAGACTGGAATGAGCAGTTCTTC CSASRLAGDWNEQFF
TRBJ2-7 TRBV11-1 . TGTGCCAGCAGCCTAGCTCGTAGAAGCTACGAGCAGTACTTC CASSLARRSYEQYF
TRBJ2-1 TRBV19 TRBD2 TGTGCCAGTAGTCCCGGACTAGCGGGAGGGTACAATGAGCAGTTCTTC CASSPGLAGGYNEQFF